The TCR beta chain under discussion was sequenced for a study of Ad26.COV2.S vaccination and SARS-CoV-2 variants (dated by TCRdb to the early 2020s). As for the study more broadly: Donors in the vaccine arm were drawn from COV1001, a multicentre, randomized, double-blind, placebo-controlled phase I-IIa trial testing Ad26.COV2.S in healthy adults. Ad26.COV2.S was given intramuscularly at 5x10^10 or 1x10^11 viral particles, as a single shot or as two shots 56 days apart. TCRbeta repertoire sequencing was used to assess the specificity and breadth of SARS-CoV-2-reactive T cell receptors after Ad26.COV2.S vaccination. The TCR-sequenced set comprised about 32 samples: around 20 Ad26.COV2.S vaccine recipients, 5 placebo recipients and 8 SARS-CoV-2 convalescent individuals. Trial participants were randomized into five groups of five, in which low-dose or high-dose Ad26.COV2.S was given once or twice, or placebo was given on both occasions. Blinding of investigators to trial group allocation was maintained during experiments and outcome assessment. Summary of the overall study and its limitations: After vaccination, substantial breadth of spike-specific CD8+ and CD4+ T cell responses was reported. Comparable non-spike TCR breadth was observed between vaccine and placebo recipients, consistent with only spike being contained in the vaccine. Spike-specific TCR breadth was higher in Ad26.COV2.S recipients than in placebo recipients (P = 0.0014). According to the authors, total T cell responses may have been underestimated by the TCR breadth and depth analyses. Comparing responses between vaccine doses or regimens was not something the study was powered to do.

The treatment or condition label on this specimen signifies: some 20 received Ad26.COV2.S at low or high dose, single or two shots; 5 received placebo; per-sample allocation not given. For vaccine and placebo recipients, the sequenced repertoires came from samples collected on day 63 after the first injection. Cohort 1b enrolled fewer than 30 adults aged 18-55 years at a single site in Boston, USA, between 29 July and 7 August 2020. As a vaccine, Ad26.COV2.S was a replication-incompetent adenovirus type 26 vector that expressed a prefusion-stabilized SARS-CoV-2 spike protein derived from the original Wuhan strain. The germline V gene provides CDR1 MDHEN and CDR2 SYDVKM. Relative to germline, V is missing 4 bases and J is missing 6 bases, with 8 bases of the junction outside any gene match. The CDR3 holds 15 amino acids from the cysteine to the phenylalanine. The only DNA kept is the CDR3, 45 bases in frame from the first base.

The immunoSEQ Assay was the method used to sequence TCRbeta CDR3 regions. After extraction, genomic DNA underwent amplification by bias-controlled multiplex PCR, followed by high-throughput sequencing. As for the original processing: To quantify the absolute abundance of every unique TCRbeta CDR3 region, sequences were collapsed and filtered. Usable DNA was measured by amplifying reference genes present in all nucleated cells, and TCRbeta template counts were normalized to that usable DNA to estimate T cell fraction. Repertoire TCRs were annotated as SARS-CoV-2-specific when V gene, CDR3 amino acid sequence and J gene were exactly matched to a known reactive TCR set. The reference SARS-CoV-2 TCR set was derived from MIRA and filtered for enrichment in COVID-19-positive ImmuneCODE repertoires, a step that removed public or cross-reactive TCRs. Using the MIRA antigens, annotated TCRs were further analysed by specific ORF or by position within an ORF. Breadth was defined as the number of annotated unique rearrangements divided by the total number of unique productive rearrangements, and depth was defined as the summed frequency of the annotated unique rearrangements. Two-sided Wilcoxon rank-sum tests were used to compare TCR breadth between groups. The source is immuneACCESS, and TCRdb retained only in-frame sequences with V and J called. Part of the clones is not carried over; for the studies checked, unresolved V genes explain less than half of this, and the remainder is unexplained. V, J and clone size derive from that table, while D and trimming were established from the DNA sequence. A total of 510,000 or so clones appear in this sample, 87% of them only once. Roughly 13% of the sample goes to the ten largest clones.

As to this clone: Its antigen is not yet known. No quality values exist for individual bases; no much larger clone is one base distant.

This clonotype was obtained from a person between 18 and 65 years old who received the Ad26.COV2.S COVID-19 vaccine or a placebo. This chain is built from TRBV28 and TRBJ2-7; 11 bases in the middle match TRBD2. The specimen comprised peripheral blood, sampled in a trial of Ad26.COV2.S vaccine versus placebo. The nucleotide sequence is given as TGTGCCAGCAGTTATAGCGGGAGGGGTGTGTCCGAGCAGTACTTC. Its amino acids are CASSYSGRGVSEQYF. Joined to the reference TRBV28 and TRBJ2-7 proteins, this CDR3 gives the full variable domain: DVKVTQSSRYLVKRTGEKVFLECVQDMDHENMFWYRQDPGLGLRLIYFSYDVKMKEKGDIPEGYSVSREKKERFSLILESASTNQTSMYLCASSYSGRGVSEQYFGPGTRLTVT.